This note documents a single T cell receptor beta chain sequence. Its antigen is as yet unknown. This entry comes from a study of shared clonotypes between healthy human individuals. Germline V gene data show CDR1 as SEHNR and CDR2 as FQNEAQ (reference sequence). Deletions cut 1 base from V and 8 bases from J, with 17 bases between. The CDR3 has 16 residues. Clones were sequenced by immunoSEQ multiplex PCR, and TCRdb holds only the in-frame ones, with some missing. The data show about 690,000 clones, around 90% seen once. Study-wide points: Sampling was confined to blood; repertoires within tissues likely differ. Among donors, clonotype sharing was expected to be affected by sequencing depth. At large depth, rarefaction still showed sorted-subset sequencing to be incomplete.

The sequenced sample consisted of memory CD8+ T cells from PBMCs. Subset denoted: CD45RO+ cells pooled with CCR7-negative TemRA cells. The sequence was collected from a man younger than 35 in good health. Some clones in this sample may be carry-over from other donors' samples. The chain is built from TRBV7-9 and TRBJ1-4; D gene ambiguous. The CDR3 loop reads CASSLEFRGAGEKLFF. As DNA, the CDR3 is TGTGCCAGCAGCTTAGAATTTCGGGGAGCGGGAGAAAAACTGTTTTTT.